The T cell receptor (beta chain) described here comes from a study of regulatory T cells in long-lasting Graves disease. Both iRepertoire HTBI primers and Arm-PCR of CDR3 regions were used to build the TCR beta libraries. In TCRdb, the multiplex PCR reads were re-called with MiXCR into one record per CDR3 protein. The sample has 510,000 or so distinct CDR3 sequences, about 12% seen once. Time point in this sample: newly diagnosed GD, antithyroid drugs for less than 3 months. The TCR library was made from RNA that had been extracted from PBMCs in TRIzol. For this clonotype: A much larger clone differs from this one at a single base, so this may be a read error.

CDR1 and CDR2 from the germline V gene are MDHEN and SYDVKM. Trimming left V 5 bases short and J 1 base short, with 9 bases between. The CDR3 extends over 13 amino acids. These data also featured in a second study, about T cells in Graves' hyperthyroidism and ophthalmopathy. That study adds: Stable hyperthyroidism was separated from ophthalmopathy by a model based on 13 V-J features.

The receptor was derived from a woman in her twenties or thirties with Graves disease. This rearrangement joins TRBV28 to TRBJ2-7; D ambiguous. The source was peripheral blood mononuclear cells (PBMCs), collected at new diagnosis, from a patient treated with antithyroid drugs. The CDR3 spells CASSLWPSYEQYF. DNA of the CDR3: TGTGCCAGCAGTCTCTGGCCTTCCTACGAGCAGTACTTC.